The 30 T cell receptor beta chains listed next were all sequenced from one sample in a study of regulatory T cells in long-lasting Graves disease. Researchers made TCR beta libraries by using iRepertoire HTBI primers and running Arm-PCR on CDR3 regions. TCRdb redid the calling of the multiplex PCR reads with MiXCR, one entry per CDR3 protein. The table has about 660,000 distinct CDR3 sequences, 25% to 35% seen once; the top ten hold 35% to 55%. The time point here: persistent/refractory GD, antithyroid drugs over 5 years with positive TRAb. From RNA extracted from PBMCs, the TCR library was made. The material was peripheral blood mononuclear cells (PBMCs), obtained when the disease was refractory, from a patient treated with antithyroid drugs. The receptors originated from a female donor with Graves disease.

This sequence joins TRBV11-2 and TRBJ2-5, with 7 nucleotides matching TRBD2. Germline trimming cut 5 bases from V and 3 bases from J; bases unmatched to any gene: 9. The CDR3 runs to 15 residues. Germline V gene data show CDR1 as SGHAT and CDR2 as FQNNGV. The CDR3: CASSPRGRREETQYF. The CDR3 DNA reads as TGTGCCAGCAGCCCACGCGGGAGAAGGGAAGAGACCCAGTACTTC.

The chain carries TRBV20-1 and TRBJ2-7; TRBD2 matches at 15 bases. V lost 6 bases to trimming and J lost 0 bases; unmatched junction nucleotides: 3. CDR1 DFQATT and CDR2 SNEGSKA come from the germline V gene (reference sequence). The CDR3 has 15 residues. For the CDR3, the DNA is TGCAGTGCGGGACTAGCGGGAGGTAGCTCCTACGAGCAGTACTTC. Protein: CSAGLAGGSSYEQYF.

V usage is TRBV9 and J usage is TRBJ2-2; a weak D match, TRBD2 (6 bases). V lost 4 bases to trimming and J lost 8 bases, with 18 bases between them. Germline lookup yields CDR1 SGDLS and CDR2 YYNGEE. The CDR3 contains 15 residues. In DNA, the CDR3 is TGTGCCAGCAGCCCCCAACTAGCCCCCGGGGGGGAGCTGTTTTTT. Translation: CASSPQLAPGGELFF.

This clonotype occurred many times. V is TRBV7-3 and J is TRBJ2-7; D gene uncertain. CDR3 size: 13 residues. Trimming shortened V by 5 bases and J by 4 bases, and 12 bases separated the two germline ends. Germline CDR1 is SGHTA and CDR2 is FQGTGA. The CDR3: CASSPGGVYEQYF. CDR3 DNA: TGTGCCAGCAGCCCGGGCGGCGTGTACGAGCAGTACTTC.

The chain uses TRBV14 and TRBJ1-2; 7 bases are shared with TRBD1. The V and J ends lost 2 bases and 8 bases, in that order; junction bases with no gene match: 5. This CDR3 contains 13 residues. Germline loops: CDR1 SGHDN, CDR2 FVKESK. Written as DNA, the CDR3 is TGTGCCAGCAGCCAAACGACAGGGATGGGCTACACCTTC. Its protein product is CASSQTTGMGYTF.

In this sample, this clonotype turned up a few times. The chain employs TRBV10-3 and TRBJ2-7; 11 bases agree with TRBD2. Germline CDR1 ENHRY, CDR2 SYGVKD. With 6 bases clipped from V and 1 base from J, the junction kept 14 bases outside the gene matches. This CDR3 contains 18 residues. The CDR3 region is CAIRGQGLAEPRSYEQYF. CDR3 nucleotide sequence: TGTGCCATCAGGGGACAGGGACTAGCGGAGCCTCGATCCTACGAGCAGTACTTC.

The rearrangement joins TRBV10-3 to TRBJ2-7, with a tentative D call TRBD1 (6 bases). CDR3 length: 12 amino acids. V was cut by 10 bases and J by 2 bases, with 12 bases left in between. Germline CDR1 and CDR2: ENHRY and SYGVKD. The CDR3 spells CATRDNAYEQYF. The CDR3 DNA reads TGTGCCACCAGGGACAATGCCTACGAGCAGTACTTC.

The chain recombines TRBV28 with TRBJ2-7, with TRBD1 matching over 7 bases. V gave up 4 bases and J gave up 4 bases; unmatched junction bases: 16. The CDR3 is made up of 17 amino acids. Germline values: CDR1 MDHEN, CDR2 SYDVKM. The CDR3 DNA reads as TGTGCCAGCAGTTCTATGAGGGGGACAGACCGAACTTACGAGCAGTACTTC. Translation: CASSSMRGTDRTYEQYF.

This clonotype was counted between two and nine times. This chain joins TRBV6-1 and TRBJ2-2; weak D call: TRBD2 (6 bases). Per the germline V gene, CDR1 is MNHNS and CDR2 is SASEGT. Trimming stripped 5 bases from V and 11 bases from J, with 27 bases between. The CDR3 runs 17 residues. The CDR3 coding sequence is TGTGCCAGCAGTCCAAGACCCTTACTAGCCTCCCCACCTGAGCTGTTTTTT. The encoded protein is CASSPRPLLASPPELFF.

This clonotype has only a few counts. This rearrangement joins TRBV29-1 to TRBJ1-1, with D possibly being TRBD1 (5 bases). Germline V gene lookup returns CDR1 SQVTM and CDR2 ANQGSEA. Trimming cost V 6 bases and J 5 bases, with 13 bases left between them. CDR3 length: 12 amino acids. The chain's CDR3 is CSVDGQGTEAFF. The CDR3 DNA follows: TGCAGCGTCGATGGTCAGGGAACTGAAGCTTTCTTT.

The chain has TRBV6-1 and TRBJ1-5, with 10 bases matching TRBD1. Germline lookup yields CDR1 MNHNS and CDR2 SASEGT. The CDR3 loop spans 16 amino acids. J was trimmed by 6 bases and V by 3 bases; bases with no gene match: 8. In DNA, the CDR3 is TGTGCCAGCAGTGAGTTTTCCGGGACAGGGGTTCAGCCCCAGCATTTT. It specifies CASSEFSGTGVQPQHF.

This chain joins TRBV12-3 or TRBV12-4 and TRBJ2-3, with 7 bases aligning to TRBD2. CDR3 length: 13 residues. V gave up 5 bases and J gave up 6 bases; unmatched junction bases: 5. CDR3: CASSLTSKDTQYF. CDR3 in DNA: TGTGCCAGCAGTCTGACTAGCAAGGATACGCAGTATTTT.

This clonotype was picked up many times. This sequence joins TRBV10-1 and TRBJ2-7; no clear D. CDR1 WNHNN and CDR2 SYGVQD come from the germline V gene (reference sequence). Trimming took off 3 bases at V and 0 bases at J, with 6 bases between the two ends. The CDR3 totals 13 residues. CDR3 loop: CASSEGYSYEQYF. As DNA, the CDR3 is TGCGCCAGCAGTGAAGGTTACTCCTACGAGCAGTACTTC.

This clonotype was recorded at least ten times. This chain joins TRBV20-1 and TRBJ1-1, with D perhaps matching TRBD1 (5 bases). The CDR3 extends over 12 amino acids. Germline V gene lookup returns CDR1 DFQATT and CDR2 SNEGSKA (reference sequence). The CDR3 reads CKAGQGNTEAFF. In nucleotides, the CDR3 is TGCAAAGCGGGGCAGGGGAACACTGAAGCTTTCTTT.

This chain uses TRBV19 with TRBJ1-1; maybe TRBD1 (6 bases). There are 15 residues in the CDR3. The V gene's germline CDR1 is LNHDA and CDR2 SQIVND (reference sequence). Deletions cut 3 bases from V and 1 base from J, with 12 bases between. CDR3 in DNA: TGTGCCAGTAGTATCCCAGGGGTTTCGAACACTGAAGCTTTCTTT. Translated: CASSIPGVSNTEAFF.

This clonotype was recorded a few times. The V gene is TRBV12-3 or TRBV12-4, the J gene TRBJ1-5; 9 nucleotides agree with TRBD1. CDR3 length: 15 residues. Germline trimming cut 2 bases from V and 5 bases from J; bases unmatched to any gene: 4. Here the CDR3 reads CASSLSTGGYQPQHF. The CDR3 bases are TGTGCCAGCAGTTTATCGACAGGGGGGTATCAGCCCCAGCATTTT.

A few counts support this clonotype. This chain connects TRBV10-3 to TRBJ1-5; 9 bases line up with TRBD1. V dropped 2 bases and J dropped 1; count of bases not matched to a gene: 3. This CDR3 contains 16 residues. Per germline, CDR1 ENHRY and CDR2 SYGVKD. The DNA for the CDR3 is TGTGCCATCAGTGAGACAGGGGGCGCGAGCAATCAGCCCCAGCATTTT. It is translated as CAISETGGASNQPQHF.

A few counts support this clonotype. V gene TRBV12-3 or TRBV12-4 combines with J gene TRBJ1-6; unclear D gene. This CDR3 has 14 residues. V was cut by 5 bases and J by 9 bases, with 14 bases left in between. The CDR3 region is CASSQGPGPSPLHF. Here the CDR3 DNA reads TGTGCCAGCAGTCAAGGACCGGGTCCTTCACCCCTCCACTTT.

The chain combines TRBV29-1 with TRBJ1-3; D gene uncertain. V was clipped by 6 bases and J by 3 bases, with 18 bases between them. This CDR3 region has 15 residues. Per the germline V gene, CDR1 is SQVTM and CDR2 is ANQGSEA. CDR3 loop: CSVDLPTVRGNTIYF. CDR3 sequence (DNA): TGCAGCGTCGACCTACCGACCGTACGTGGAAACACCATATATTTT.

This chain links TRBV5-1 with TRBJ2-3; D might be TRBD2 (7 bases). Trimming cost V 1 base and J 3 bases, with 18 bases left between them. CDR3 length: 17 residues. CDR1 and CDR2 (germline): SGHRS, YFSETQ. In nucleotides, the CDR3 is TGCGCCAGCAGCTTGATCCCTAGCGGAGGGGGGACAGATACGCAGTATTTT. This gives the protein CASSLIPSGGGTDTQYF.

Ten or more counts support this clonotype. The rearrangement links TRBV18 to TRBJ1-1; 11 bases line up with TRBD1. CDR3 size: 13 residues. From germline, CDR1 is KGHSH and CDR2 LQKENI. V lost 3 bases and J lost 10; bases outside the gene matches: 4. As DNA, the CDR3 is TGTGCCAGCTCACCGGGACAGGGGGTTGGAGCTTTCTTT. As protein: CASSPGQGVGAFF.

This chain links TRBV7-9 with TRBJ2-3; D gene unclear. V was cut by 7 bases and J by 10 bases, with 15 bases left in between. Germline V gene sequence: CDR1 SEHNR, CDR2 FQNEAQ (reference sequence). CDR3 length equals 12 residues. This CDR3 is CASTEVGLAQYF. In DNA form, the CDR3 reads TGTGCCAGCACCGAGGTAGGGCTTGCGCAGTATTTT.

Only a few counts were recorded for this clonotype. CDR3 in DNA: TGCGCCAGCAGTCCTGACGCGACGAGGGGATCCGGCTACACCTTC. Translating it yields CASSPDATRGSGYTF. The chain has TRBV10-2 and TRBJ1-2; D possibly corresponds to TRBD1 (5 bases). The CDR3 loop spans 15 amino acids. Per germline, CDR1 WSHSY and CDR2 SAAADI. Trimming cost V 5 bases and J 8 bases, with 21 bases left between them.

Ten or more counts support this clonotype. The chain uses TRBV19 and TRBJ1-5; 7 positions agree with TRBD1. CDR3 length equals 14 residues. Trimming at V came to 3 bases and at J to 2 bases, leaving 1 base not matched to a gene. In germline, CDR1 is LNHDA, CDR2 SQIVND (reference sequence). CDR3 nucleotide sequence: TGTGCCAGTAGTATCGGACAGGGCAATCAGCCCCAGCATTTT. Residues: CASSIGQGNQPQHF.

Of note for this clonotype: A much larger clone is a single base away; this may be a read error. The chain has TRBV6-2 or TRBV6-3 and TRBJ2-7; D possibly corresponds to TRBD1 (5 bases). The CDR3 sequence is 13 residues long. Germline V gene sequence: CDR1 MNHEY, CDR2 SVGEGT. CDR3 bases: TGTGCCGGCAGGACAACACAATCCTACGAGCAGTACTTC. Residues: CAGRTTQSYEQYF.

The chain recombines TRBV28 with TRBJ1-2; D gene unclear. Trimming left V 6 bases short and J 4 bases short, with 15 bases between. Germline V lookup: CDR1 MDHEN, CDR2 SYDVKM. The length of the CDR3 is 14 residues. CDR3 region: CASRHPRPAYGYTF. The DNA for the CDR3 is TGTGCCAGCAGACACCCCCGGCCTGCCTATGGCTACACCTTC.

The rearrangement links TRBV29-1 to TRBJ1-1; possible D gene TRBD1, 5 bases. The V end lost 4 bases, the J end lost 4 bases, and 13 bases lay between the germline ends. Germline CDR1 and CDR2: SQVTM and ANQGSEA. The CDR3 runs 13 residues. This chain's CDR3 is CSVVEGPGTEAFF. In DNA, the CDR3 is TGCAGCGTTGTTGAGGGGCCGGGCACTGAAGCTTTCTTT.

Comment on this clonotype: The CDR3 does not close with the conserved phenylalanine or tryptophan, likely indicating a read error. The DNA of the CDR3 is TGTGCCAGCATCAAGGAGAACACTGAAGCTTTCTCT. This codes for CASIKENTEAFS. This chain connects TRBV6-1 to TRBJ1-1; no definite D call. Per germline, CDR1 MNHNS and CDR2 SASEGT. The CDR3 length is 12 residues. V was pared by 7 bases and J by 1 base, with 7 bases between.

This clonotype has a handful of counts. V usage is TRBV12-3 or TRBV12-4 and J usage is TRBJ2-3; 7 nucleotides line up with TRBD1. J was trimmed by 6 bases and V by 8 bases; bases with no gene match: 11. The CDR3 totals 14 residues. CDR3 region: CASWSEGARDTQYF. The CDR3 DNA reads as TGTGCCAGCTGGTCAGAGGGGGCAAGGGATACGCAGTATTTT.

This clonotype was seen many times. The rearrangement joins TRBV9 to TRBJ2-2, with D unresolved. The CDR3 is 15 amino acids. Trimming pared 4 bases from V and 2 bases from J, leaving 12 bases between. CDR1 is SGDLS, CDR2 YYNGEE, per germline. CDR3 in amino acids: CASSPRLLNTGELFF. The CDR3 DNA reads TGTGCCAGCAGCCCTCGACTCCTCAACACCGGGGAGCTGTTTTTT.